This T cell receptor (beta chain) is drawn from a study of cytomegalovirus exposure and HLA in healthy donors. The primer mix had 60 Vbeta and 13 Jbeta primers. Assay used: immunoSEQ multiplex PCR; TCRdb lists only in-frame clones, some missing. The sample's table shows some 150,000 clones. Whole-study results and caveats: In an earlier analysis, productive rearrangement rates for most beta V segments clustered near 87% or 30%.

Concerning this clone itself: Its antigen remains unknown.

V lost 1 base, J lost 1 base, and 14 bases lay in between. The CDR3 sequence is 16 residues long. CDR1 is SGHRS and CDR2 is YFSETQ in the germline V gene. Sequenced input: PBMCs. V and J are TRBV5-1 and TRBJ1-1, with D maybe TRBD1 (6 bases). The receptor was derived from a woman younger than 30 in good health and CMV-seropositive. This chain's CDR3 is CASSLKAGQQNTEAFF. The CDR3 DNA follows: TGCGCCAGCAGCTTGAAAGCCGGACAGCAGAACACTGAAGCTTTCTTT.